A selection of T cell receptor beta chains follows, all from one sample in a study of T-cell memory formation after mild COVID-19. MiXCR, applied by TCRdb to the 5' RACE reads, yields one record per CDR3 protein. The sample yields about 390,000 distinct CDR3 sequences, 16% seen once. Sequencing was done on a sample of PBMCs or a T cell subset sorted from them (not recorded which). These receptors originate from a man between 18 and 35 years old who had mild COVID-19 (a few samples of this study predate the infection). Cell type and time point are not known. CDR3s include the opening cysteine and the closing phenylalanine or tryptophan. The size entry is marked missing in some rows and otherwise reads once, few, many or a size class.

once,TRBJ2-3,12,TRBV4-3,CASSSSSDTQYF
few,TRBJ2-2,14,TRBV12-3/TRBV12-4,CASTTTGNTGELFF
many,TRBJ2-7,15,TRBV6-5,CASSYSGGSSYEQYF
few,TRBJ1-2,13,TRBV4-1,CASSQGPLEGYTF
many,TRBJ1-2,17,TRBV4-2,CASSQDLSGALNYGYTF
-,TRBJ1-3,14,TRBV12-3/TRBV12-4,CASKQGRIGNTIYF
-,TRBJ1-1,15,TRBV12-3/TRBV12-4,CASSPPRELNTEAFF
-,TRBJ2-7,15,TRBV5-6,CASSLLGQGVDEQYF
-,TRBJ2-2,15,TRBV7-3,CASSAAGGQSGELFF
many,TRBJ2-3,16,TRBV5-1,CASSFGLAGSGDTQYF
few,TRBJ2-5,10,TRBV29-1,CSGQRETQYF
few,TRBJ2-5,17,TRBV6-1,CASSESTSGGGTETQYF